The 29 T cell receptor beta chains reported below all come from one sample, sequenced in a study of CD8 T cells in ankylosing spondylitis. General study results and limits: There was a TCR beta motif, made of eight highly homologous variants, that appeared characteristic of ankylosing spondylitis blood.

TCRdb reprocessed the 5' RACE reads with MiXCR, giving one entry per CDR3 protein. The repertoire holds roughly 440,000 distinct CDR3 sequences, with more than 15% as singletons. No antigen has been identified for these receptors. Sequenced input: blood, either unsorted or a sorted T cell fraction (not recorded which). These receptors originate from a male donor with ankylosing spondylitis.

The rearrangement links TRBV10-2 to TRBJ2-4; maybe TRBD2 (5 bases). The germline V gene has CDR1 WSHSY and CDR2 SAAADI. V dropped 0 bases and J dropped 3 bases, with 21 bases sitting between them. The CDR3 is 19 residues long. This chain's CDR3 is CASSESGGLLVGFKNIQYF. The DNA of the CDR3 is TGCGCCAGCAGTGAGTCAGGCGGGTTACTTGTTGGGTTCAAAAACATTCAGTACTTC.

This clonotype has a handful of counts. This sequence joins TRBV2 and TRBJ1-2; the D gene is possibly TRBD1 (5 bases). CDR1 is SNHLY and CDR2 is FYNNEI in the germline V gene. V lost 2 bases and J 5 bases, leaving 12 bases between the germline ends. The CDR3 is made up of 14 amino acids. CDR3 nucleotide sequence: TGTGCCAGCAGTGAAACCGGCAGGGAATATGGCTACACCTTC. Translation: CASSETGREYGYTF.

This clonotype was found a few times. The chain joins TRBV5-1 to TRBJ2-7; a weak D match, TRBD1 (5 bases). The CDR3 consists of 14 residues. Trimming cost V 3 bases and J 1 base, with 11 bases left between them. CDR1 is SGHRS and CDR2 is YFSETQ in the germline V gene. The CDR3 DNA follows: TGCGCCAGCAGCTCCAGGGAAGGTTCCTACGAGCAGTACTTC. Residues: CASSSREGSYEQYF.

The DNA for the CDR3 is TGCAGTGGGGTAGCGGGGGGCCAAGGTCAAGAGACCCAGTACTTC. Residues: CSGVAGGQGQETQYF. The J gene is TRBJ2-5, the V gene TRBV20-1; 10 bases are a match to TRBD2. Germline CDR1 DFQATT, CDR2 SNEGSKA (reference sequence). Trimming cost V 7 bases and J 2 bases; bases outside gene matches: 10. The CDR3 has 15 amino acids.

The rearrangement uses TRBV5-1 and TRBJ2-5, with 9 bases that match TRBD2. Losses at the gene ends were 1 base for V and 4 bases for J; bases not matched to a gene: 2. Looked up from germline, CDR1 is SGHRS and CDR2 is YFSETQ. The CDR3 length is 14 residues. DNA of the CDR3: TGCGCCAGCAGCTTGAAACTAGCGGGAGAGACCCAGTACTTC. This encodes CASSLKLAGETQYF.

Only a few counts were recorded for this clonotype. The chain couples TRBV5-5 to TRBJ2-7; no reliable D call. There are 14 residues in the CDR3. Deletions cut 5 bases from V and 0 bases from J, with 12 bases between. Germline V gene sequence: CDR1 SGHKS, CDR2 YYEKEE (reference sequence). CDR3 sequence: CASSFPDLSYEQYF. The CDR3 bases are TGTGCCAGCAGTTTTCCGGACCTCTCCTACGAGCAGTACTTC.

This clonotype showed up just a few times. The V call is TRBV18, the J call TRBJ2-7; D is possibly TRBD2 (6 bases). Trimming cost V 4 bases and J 4 bases, with 11 bases left between them. The germline CDR1 and CDR2 sequences are KGHSH and LQKENI. CDR3 length equals 13 residues. In nucleotides, the CDR3 is TGTGCCAGCTCACTCCTCGGAGGGTACGAGCAGTACTTC. This encodes CASSLLGGYEQYF.

The chain combines TRBV5-5 with TRBJ2-7; D might be TRBD1 (6 bases). CDR3 length: 13 amino acids. Germline CDR1 is SGHKS and CDR2 is YYEKEE (reference sequence). V gave up 5 bases and J gave up 3 bases, with 12 bases separating them. The CDR3 sequence is CASSSTGFYEQYF. The CDR3, as DNA: TGTGCCAGCAGTTCAACAGGGTTCTACGAGCAGTACTTC. Together with reference TRBV5-5 and TRBJ2-7, the CDR3 gives the full variable domain: DAGVTQSPTHLIKTRGQQVTLRCSPISGHKSVSWYQQVLGQGPQFIFQYYEKEERGRGNFPDRFSARQFPNYSSELNVNALLLGDSALYLCASSSTGFYEQYFGPGTRLTVT.

This chain links TRBV20-1 with TRBJ2-3, with TRBD2 matching 13 bases. V was pared by 4 bases and J by 4 bases, with 5 bases of the junction left unmatched. The CDR3 length is 15 residues. Germline V gene lookup returns CDR1 DFQATT and CDR2 SNEGSKA (reference sequence). The DNA of the CDR3 is TGCAGTGCTACCGGACTAGCGGGAGTTCCAGATACGCAGTATTTT. Translation gives CSATGLAGVPDTQYF.

Only a few counts were recorded for this clonotype. The rearrangement joins TRBV29-1 to TRBJ2-1, with 10 bases fitting TRBD2. This CDR3 has 14 amino acids. Germline-derived CDR1 and CDR2 are SQVTM and ANQGSEA. Losses at the gene ends were 2 bases for V and 9 bases for J; bases not matched to a gene: 7. The CDR3 loop reads CSVELLAGAGEQFF. CDR3 nucleotides: TGCAGCGTTGAATTGCTAGCGGGGGCCGGTGAGCAGTTCTTC.

The table lists this clonotype with a few counts. The rearrangement links TRBV5-1 to TRBJ2-1, with a possible D match to TRBD1 (5 bases). The CDR3 has 13 residues. The V end was cut by 7 bases, the J end by 6 bases, with 14 bases between. Germline lookup yields CDR1 SGHRS and CDR2 YFSETQ. CDR3 bases: TGCGCCAGCGGGTTCCCAGGGTTCAATGAGCAGTTCTTC. As protein: CASGFPGFNEQFF.

This chain joins TRBV4-1 and TRBJ2-6; 8 nucleotides line up with TRBD2. This CDR3 comprises 18 residues. Germline V gives CDR1 MGHRA, CDR2 YSYEKL. With V trimmed by 4 bases and J by 3 bases, 11 bases remained unmatched. CDR3 region: CASSPGRGGLVGANVLTF. CDR3 sequence (DNA): TGCGCCAGCAGCCCCGGACGGGGGGGGCTAGTTGGGGCCAACGTCCTGACTTTC.

The chain uses TRBV27 and TRBJ2-1; D is possibly TRBD1 (7 bases). There are 15 residues in the CDR3. V lost 5 bases and J lost 4, with 15 bases in between. Germline CDR1 MNHEY, CDR2 SMNVEV (reference sequence). The CDR3 DNA reads as TGTGCCAGCAGTAGGGGGGACAGTATTTACAATGAGCAGTTCTTC. This sequence encodes CASSRGDSIYNEQFF.

This clonotype was seen only a few times. The genes are TRBV19 and TRBJ1-3; no reliable D call. V was pared by 0 bases and J by 4 bases, with 7 bases between. Looked up from germline, CDR1 is LNHDA and CDR2 is SQIVND (reference sequence). The CDR3 loop spans 14 amino acids. This CDR3 reads CASSIDMRGNTIYF. CDR3 nucleotides: TGTGCCAGTAGTATAGATATGAGAGGAAACACCATATATTTT.

The chain has TRBV20-1 and TRBJ2-7; D might be TRBD1 (8 bases). The CDR3 consists of 12 residues. The V gene's germline CDR1 is DFQATT and CDR2 SNEGSKA (reference sequence). V was shortened by 5 bases and J by 5 bases, with 13 bases between the two germline ends. CDR3 coding DNA: TGCAGTGCTGACAGGGGAGGGAACGAGCAGTACTTC. Translation: CSADRGGNEQYF.

CDR3 DNA: TGTGCCAGCAGCTTGGCCCCGAACTACGAGCAGTACTTC. Translated, it gives CASSLAPNYEQYF. The chain is built from TRBV5-4 and TRBJ2-7; no clear D gene. This CDR3 is 13 amino acids long. The germline gives CDR1 SGHNT, CDR2 YYREEE (reference sequence). Trimming pared 0 bases from V and 3 bases from J, leaving 7 bases between.

V gene TRBV12-3 or TRBV12-4 combines with J gene TRBJ2-2; 10 bases fit TRBD2. V gave up 7 bases and J gave up 6 bases; unmatched junction bases: 5. The CDR3 is 14 amino acids. CDR3 in DNA: TGTGCCAGCACAATAGCGGGGGGCCCCGGGGAGCTGTTTTTT. It codes for CASTIAGGPGELFF.

The V call is TRBV7-2, the J call TRBJ2-3, with D possibly matching TRBD1 (5 bases). Germline V gives CDR1 SGHTA, CDR2 FQGNSA. V lost 5 bases to trimming and J lost 3 bases, with 9 bases between them. The CDR3 covers 13 residues. The CDR3 reads CASSARQTDTQYF. CDR3 nucleotide sequence: TGTGCCAGCAGCGCCCGACAGACAGATACGCAGTATTTT.

The chain employs TRBV20-1 and TRBJ1-3; D uncertain. V was clipped by 3 bases and J by 2 bases, with 17 bases between them. Per the germline V gene, CDR1 is DFQATT and CDR2 is SNEGSKA (reference sequence). This CDR3 comprises 16 residues. The CDR3 DNA is TGCAGTGCTAGGAAGGCCGACACCCTGGCTGGAAACACCATATATTTT. Amino acids: CSARKADTLAGNTIYF.

A note on this clonotype: A much larger clone lies a single base off, so this may be a read error. Without the conserved terminal phenylalanine or tryptophan, this CDR3 likely stems from a read error. The rearrangement links TRBV3-1 to TRBJ1-5, with no clear D. V was pared by 4 bases and J by 3 bases, with 16 bases between. Germline lookup yields CDR1 LGHDT and CDR2 YNNKEL (reference sequence). The CDR3 length is 16 residues. The DNA of the CDR3 is TGTGCCAGCAGCCCTTCCACCTTGAGACCCAATCAGCCCCAGCATTCT. Its protein product is CASSPSTLRPNQPQHS.

The V gene is TRBV12-3 or TRBV12-4, the J gene TRBJ1-5; D is possibly TRBD1 (5 bases). The CDR3 is made up of 16 amino acids. The V end was cut by 6 bases, the J end by 0 bases, with 15 bases between. DNA of the CDR3: TGTGCCAGCAGCTCCCGGGACGTAAATAGCAATCAGCCCCAGCATTTT. Encoded protein: CASSSRDVNSNQPQHF.

In its sample, this clonotype was seen a few times. CDR3 in DNA: TGCAGTGCTGGGGACAGGGGGAACACTGAAGCTTTCTTT. The encoded protein is CSAGDRGNTEAFF. The chain couples TRBV20-1 to TRBJ1-1; 10 bases are shared with TRBD1. Germline V gene data show CDR1 as DFQATT and CDR2 as SNEGSKA (reference sequence). V was clipped by 5 bases and J by 1 base; unmatched bases: 1. The CDR3 is 13 residues long.

This clonotype was picked up many times. The chain has TRBV14 and TRBJ1-1; D is unresolved. Germline-derived CDR1 and CDR2 are SGHDN and FVKESK. Trimming cost V 5 bases and J 7 bases, with 17 bases left between them. The CDR3 has 14 residues. The CDR3, as DNA: TGTGCCAGCAGCAAAGGATTAGGACTCGATGAAGCTTTCTTT. Protein product: CASSKGLGLDEAFF.

This chain connects TRBV20-1 to TRBJ2-1, with 9 bases lining up with TRBD2. The CDR3 totals 15 residues. Unmatched junction bases numbered 5, after V lost 0 bases and J lost 5 bases. Germline CDR1 is DFQATT and CDR2 is SNEGSKA (reference sequence). DNA of the CDR3: TGCAGTGCTAGAGATTCGAGACTAGCGGACAATGAGCAGTTCTTC. Encoded protein: CSARDSRLADNEQFF.

V is TRBV7-8 and J is TRBJ2-1; a weak D match, TRBD1 (5 bases). The CDR3 spans 17 residues. Trimming removed 1 base from V and 0 bases from J, with 13 bases in between. CDR1 SGHVS and CDR2 FQNEAQ come from the germline V gene. The CDR3 sequence: CASSLGVGPSSYNEQFF. The CDR3 DNA sequence: TGTGCCAGCAGCTTAGGGGTGGGGCCCTCCTCCTACAATGAGCAGTTCTTC.

The J gene is TRBJ1-3, the V gene TRBV12-3 or TRBV12-4; D may be TRBD1 (6 bases). The V end was cut by 6 bases, the J end by 0 bases, with 15 bases between. The CDR3 has 16 amino acids. The CDR3 bases are TGTGCCAGCAGGTCCCAACAGGGTTTCTCTGGAAACACCATATATTTT. Protein product: CASRSQQGFSGNTIYF.

The chain is built from TRBV29-1 and TRBJ1-1; no firm D call. V dropped 4 bases and J dropped 0 bases, with 3 bases sitting between them. CDR1 and CDR2 from the germline V gene are SQVTM and ANQGSEA. This CDR3 spans 11 amino acids. CDR3 sequence: CSVAMNTEAFF. CDR3 coding DNA: TGCAGCGTTGCTATGAACACTGAAGCTTTCTTT.

This clonotype was detected only a few times. The V call is TRBV4-3, the J call TRBJ2-1; weak D call: TRBD2 (5 bases). Trimming pared 4 bases from V and 0 bases from J, leaving 10 bases between. CDR1 and CDR2 from the germline V gene are LGHNA and YSLEER. CDR3 length equals 15 residues. The DNA for the CDR3 is TGCGCCAGCAGCCGCCACCGGGACTCCTACAATGAGCAGTTCTTC. Translating gives CASSRHRDSYNEQFF.

This clonotype has just a few counts. The CDR3 DNA reads as TGCAGTGCTTGGGACAGGGGAACAGATACGCAGTATTTT. The encoded protein is CSAWDRGTDTQYF. The chain joins TRBV20-1 to TRBJ2-3, with 10 bases lining up with TRBD1. V shed 5 bases, J shed 3 bases, and the junction held 2 bases outside the gene matches. The germline V gene encodes CDR1 DFQATT and CDR2 SNEGSKA (reference sequence). The CDR3 is 13 amino acids.